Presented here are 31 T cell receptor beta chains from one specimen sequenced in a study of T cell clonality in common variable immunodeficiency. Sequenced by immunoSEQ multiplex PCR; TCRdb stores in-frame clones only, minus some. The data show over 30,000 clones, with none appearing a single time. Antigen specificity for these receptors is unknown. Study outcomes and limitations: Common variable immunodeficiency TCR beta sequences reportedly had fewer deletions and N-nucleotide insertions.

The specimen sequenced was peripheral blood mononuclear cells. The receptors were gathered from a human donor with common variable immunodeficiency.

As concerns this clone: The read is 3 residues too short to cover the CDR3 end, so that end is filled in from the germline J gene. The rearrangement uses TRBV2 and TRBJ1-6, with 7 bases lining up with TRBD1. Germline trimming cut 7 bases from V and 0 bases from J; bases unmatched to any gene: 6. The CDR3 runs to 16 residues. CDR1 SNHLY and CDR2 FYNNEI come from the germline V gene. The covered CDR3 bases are TGTGCCAGCATTACGGACAGGACCTCCTATAATTCACCC. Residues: CASITDRTSYNSP. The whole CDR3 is CASITDRTSYNSPLHF.

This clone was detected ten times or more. The covered CDR3 bases are TGCAGTGCCCAGGGGTTCGGGACTAGCGGAGGAGGGGGGGAG. It encodes CSAQGFGTSGGGGE. The CDR3 in its entirety is CSAQGFGTSGGGGELFF. The chain recombines TRBV20-1 with TRBJ2-2, with TRBD2 matching 11 bases. The observed sequence ends 3 residues before the CDR3 terminus, with the missing tail filled in from the germline J gene. CDR1 is DFQATT, CDR2 SNEGSKA, per germline (reference sequence). There are 17 residues in the CDR3. V lost 6 bases to trimming and J lost 8 bases; unmatched junction nucleotides: 17.

The CDR3 loop reads CASSTAQGAYGYTF. The sequenced part of the CDR3 DNA is TGTGCCAGTAGTACCGCTCAGGGGGCGTATGGC. This chain uses TRBV19 with TRBJ1-2, with TRBD1 matching over 8 bases. With the read ending 3 residues before the CDR3 end, the germline J gene is used to fill in that end. Germline-derived CDR1 and CDR2 are LNHDA and SQIVND (reference sequence). V lost 4 bases and J lost 5; bases outside the gene matches: 6. The CDR3 sequence is 14 residues long.

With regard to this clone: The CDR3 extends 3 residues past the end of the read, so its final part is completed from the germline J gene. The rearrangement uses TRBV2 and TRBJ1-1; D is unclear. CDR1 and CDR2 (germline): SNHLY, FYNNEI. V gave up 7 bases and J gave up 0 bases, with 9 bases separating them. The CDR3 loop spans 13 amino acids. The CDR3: CASMREMNTEAFF. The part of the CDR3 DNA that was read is TGTGCCAGCATGCGGGAAATGAACACTGAA.

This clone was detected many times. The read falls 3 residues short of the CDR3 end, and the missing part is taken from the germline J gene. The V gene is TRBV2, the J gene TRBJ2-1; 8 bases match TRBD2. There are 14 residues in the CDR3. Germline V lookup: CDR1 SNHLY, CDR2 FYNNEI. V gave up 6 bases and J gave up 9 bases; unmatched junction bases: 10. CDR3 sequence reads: CASRTSGEWGEQFF. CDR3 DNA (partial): TGTGCCAGCAGAACTAGCGGAGAGTGGGGTGAG.

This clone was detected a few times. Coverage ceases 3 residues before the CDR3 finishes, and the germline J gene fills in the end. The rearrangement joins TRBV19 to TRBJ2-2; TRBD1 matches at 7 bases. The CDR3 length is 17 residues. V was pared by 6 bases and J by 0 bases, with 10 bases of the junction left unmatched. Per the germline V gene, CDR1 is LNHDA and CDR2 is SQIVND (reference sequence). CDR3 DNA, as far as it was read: TGTGCCAGTAGGCCCGACAGGGACCCCGCGAACACCGGGGAG. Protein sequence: CASRPDRDPANTGE. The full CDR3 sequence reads CASRPDRDPANTGELFF.

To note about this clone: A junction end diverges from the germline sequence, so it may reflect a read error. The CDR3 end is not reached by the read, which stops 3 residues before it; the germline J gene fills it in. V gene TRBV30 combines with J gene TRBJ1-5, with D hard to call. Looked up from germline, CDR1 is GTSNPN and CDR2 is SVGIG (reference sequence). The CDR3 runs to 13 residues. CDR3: CAWNKVGNQPQHF. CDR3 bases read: TGTGCCTGGAATAAAGTTGGCAATCAACCC. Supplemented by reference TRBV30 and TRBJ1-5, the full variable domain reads SQTIHQWPATLVQPVGSPLSLECTVEGTSNPNLYWYRQAAGRGLQLLFYSVGIGQISSEVPQNLSASRPQDRQFILSSKKLLLSDSGFYLCAWNKVGNQPQHFGDGTRLSIL.

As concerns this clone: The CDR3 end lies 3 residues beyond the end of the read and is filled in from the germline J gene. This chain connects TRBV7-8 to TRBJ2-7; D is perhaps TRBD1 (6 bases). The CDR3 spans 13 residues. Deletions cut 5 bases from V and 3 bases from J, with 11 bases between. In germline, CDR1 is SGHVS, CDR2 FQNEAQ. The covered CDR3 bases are TGTGCCAGCAGCCATCGGGACATCTACGAG. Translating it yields CASSHRDIYE. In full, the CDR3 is CASSHRDIYEQYF. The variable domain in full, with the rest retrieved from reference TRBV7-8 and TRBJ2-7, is GAGVSQSPRYKVAKRGQDVALRCDPISGHVSLFWYQQALGQGPEFLTYFQNEAQLDKSGLPSDRFFAERPEGSVSTLKIQRTQQEDSAVYLCASSHRDIYEQYFGPGTRLTVT.

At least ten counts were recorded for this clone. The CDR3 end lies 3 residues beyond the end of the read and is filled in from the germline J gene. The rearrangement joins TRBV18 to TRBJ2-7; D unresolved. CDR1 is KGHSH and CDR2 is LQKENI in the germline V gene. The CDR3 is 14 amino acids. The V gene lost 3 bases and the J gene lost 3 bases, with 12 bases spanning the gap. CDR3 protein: CASSPKHNNYEQYF. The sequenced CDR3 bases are TGTGCCAGCTCACCCAAACATAACAACTACGAG.

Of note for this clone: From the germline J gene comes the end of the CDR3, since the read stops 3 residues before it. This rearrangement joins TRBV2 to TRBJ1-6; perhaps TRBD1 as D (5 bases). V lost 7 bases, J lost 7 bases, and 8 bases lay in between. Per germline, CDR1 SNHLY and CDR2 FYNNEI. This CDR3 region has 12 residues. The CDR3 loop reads CASIRGNSPLHF. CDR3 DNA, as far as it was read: TGTGCCAGCATACGGGGGAATTCACCC.

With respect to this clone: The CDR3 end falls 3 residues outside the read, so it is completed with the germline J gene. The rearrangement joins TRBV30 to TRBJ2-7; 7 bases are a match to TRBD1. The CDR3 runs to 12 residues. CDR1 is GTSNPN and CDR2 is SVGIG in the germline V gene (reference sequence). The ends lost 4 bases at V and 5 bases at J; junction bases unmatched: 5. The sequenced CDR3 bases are TGTGCCTGGAACAGGGGAACGAACGAG. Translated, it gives CAWNRGTNE. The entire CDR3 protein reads CAWNRGTNEQYF.

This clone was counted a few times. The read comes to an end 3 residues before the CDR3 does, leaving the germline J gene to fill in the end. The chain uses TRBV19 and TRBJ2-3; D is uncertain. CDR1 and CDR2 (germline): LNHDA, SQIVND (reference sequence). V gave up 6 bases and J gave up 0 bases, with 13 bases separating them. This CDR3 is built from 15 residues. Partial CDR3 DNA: TGTGCCAGTAGGCCCCGGGTCCAGAGCACAGATACG. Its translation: CASRPRVQSTDT. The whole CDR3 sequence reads CASRPRVQSTDTQYF.

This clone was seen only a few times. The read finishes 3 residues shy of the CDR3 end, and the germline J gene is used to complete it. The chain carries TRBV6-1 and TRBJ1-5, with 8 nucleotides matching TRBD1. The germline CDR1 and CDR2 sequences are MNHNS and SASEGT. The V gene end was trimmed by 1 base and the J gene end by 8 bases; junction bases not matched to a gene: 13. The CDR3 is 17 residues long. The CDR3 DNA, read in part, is TGTGCCAGCAGTGAAGGGTGGGCAGGGGGCAAGGAAAAGCCC. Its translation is CASSEGWAGGKEKP. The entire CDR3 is CASSEGWAGGKEKPQHF.

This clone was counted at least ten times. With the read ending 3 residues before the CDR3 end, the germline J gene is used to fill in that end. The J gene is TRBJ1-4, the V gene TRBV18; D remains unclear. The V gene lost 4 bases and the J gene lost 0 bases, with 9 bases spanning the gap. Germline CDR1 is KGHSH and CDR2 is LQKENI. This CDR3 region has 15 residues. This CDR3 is CASSLSGTTNEKLFF. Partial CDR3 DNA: TGTGCCAGCTCACTCTCGGGGACAACTAATGAAAAA.

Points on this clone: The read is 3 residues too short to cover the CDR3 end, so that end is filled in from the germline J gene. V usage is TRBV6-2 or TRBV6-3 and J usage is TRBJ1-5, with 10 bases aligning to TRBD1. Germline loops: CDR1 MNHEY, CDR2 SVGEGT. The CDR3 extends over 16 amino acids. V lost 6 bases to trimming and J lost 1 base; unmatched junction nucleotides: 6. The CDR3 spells CASSPRQGASNQPQHF. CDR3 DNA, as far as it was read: TGTGCCAGCAGCCCGAGACAGGGGGCAAGCAATCAGCCC.

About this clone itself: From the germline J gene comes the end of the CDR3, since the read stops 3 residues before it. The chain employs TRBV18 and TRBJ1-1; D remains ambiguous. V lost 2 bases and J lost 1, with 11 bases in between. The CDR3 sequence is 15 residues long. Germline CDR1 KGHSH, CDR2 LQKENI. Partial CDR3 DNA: TGTGCCAGCTCACCAGCCGCGGAAGGGAACACTGAA. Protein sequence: CASSPAAEGNTE. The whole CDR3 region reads CASSPAAEGNTEAFF.

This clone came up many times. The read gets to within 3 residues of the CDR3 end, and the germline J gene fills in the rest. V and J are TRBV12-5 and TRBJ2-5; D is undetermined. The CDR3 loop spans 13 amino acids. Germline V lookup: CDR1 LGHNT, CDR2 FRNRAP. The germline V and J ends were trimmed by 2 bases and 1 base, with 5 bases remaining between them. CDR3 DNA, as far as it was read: TGTGCTAGTGGTTTGAACAGCCAAGAGACC. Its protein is CASGLNSQET. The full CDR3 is CASGLNSQETQYF.

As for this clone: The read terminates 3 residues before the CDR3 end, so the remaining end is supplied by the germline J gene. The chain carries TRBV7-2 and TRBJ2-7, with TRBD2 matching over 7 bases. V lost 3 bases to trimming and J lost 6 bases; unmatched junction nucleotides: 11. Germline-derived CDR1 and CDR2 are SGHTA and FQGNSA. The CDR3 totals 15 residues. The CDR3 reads CASSLSTGGGTEQYF. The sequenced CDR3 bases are TGTGCCAGCAGCTTGAGCACCGGCGGGGGAACCGAG.

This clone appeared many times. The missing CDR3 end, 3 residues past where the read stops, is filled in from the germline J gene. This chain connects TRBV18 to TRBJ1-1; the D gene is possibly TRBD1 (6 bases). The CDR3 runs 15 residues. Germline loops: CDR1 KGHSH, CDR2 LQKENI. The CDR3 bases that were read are TGTGCCAGCTCATCGGGGGGGGCCGCGGGATCCAAA. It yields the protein CASSSGGAAGSK. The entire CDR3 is CASSSGGAAGSKAFF.

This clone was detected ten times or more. This chain's CDR3 is CSARRTEDTQYF. The covered CDR3 bases are TGCAGTGCTAGAAGGACAGAGGATACG. V usage is TRBV20-1 and J usage is TRBJ2-3, with D possibly matching TRBD1 (6 bases). Coverage ceases 3 residues before the CDR3 finishes, and the germline J gene fills in the end. The CDR3 is 12 residues long. Trimming removed 2 bases from V and 6 bases from J, with 9 bases in between. CDR1 is DFQATT and CDR2 is SNEGSKA in the germline V gene (reference sequence).

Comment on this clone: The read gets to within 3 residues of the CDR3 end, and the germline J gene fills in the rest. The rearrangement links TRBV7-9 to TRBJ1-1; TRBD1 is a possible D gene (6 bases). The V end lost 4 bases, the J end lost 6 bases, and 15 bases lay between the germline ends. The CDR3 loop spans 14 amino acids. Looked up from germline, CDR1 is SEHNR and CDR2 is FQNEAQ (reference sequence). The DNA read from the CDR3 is TGTGCCAGCAGCTCTCCGGGCCCAGGGGCTGAA. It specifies CASSSPGPGAE. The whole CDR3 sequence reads CASSSPGPGAEAFF.

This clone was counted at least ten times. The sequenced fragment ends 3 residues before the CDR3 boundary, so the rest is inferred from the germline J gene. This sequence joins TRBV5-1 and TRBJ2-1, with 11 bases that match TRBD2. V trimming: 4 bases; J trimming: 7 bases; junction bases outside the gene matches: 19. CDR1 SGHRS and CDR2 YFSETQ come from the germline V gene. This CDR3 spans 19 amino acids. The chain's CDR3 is CASSREGLAGGLGGNEQFF. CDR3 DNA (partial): TGCGCCAGCAGCCGAGAAGGTTTAGCGGGGGGGCTTGGGGGAAATGAG.

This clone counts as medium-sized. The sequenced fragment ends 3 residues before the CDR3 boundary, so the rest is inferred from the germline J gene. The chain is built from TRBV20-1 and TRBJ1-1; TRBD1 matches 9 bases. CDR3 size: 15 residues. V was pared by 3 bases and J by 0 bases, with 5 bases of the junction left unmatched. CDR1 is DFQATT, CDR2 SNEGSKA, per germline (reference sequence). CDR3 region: CSASDRGTMNTEAFF. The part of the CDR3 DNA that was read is TGCAGTGCTAGTGACAGGGGGACAATGAACACTGAA.

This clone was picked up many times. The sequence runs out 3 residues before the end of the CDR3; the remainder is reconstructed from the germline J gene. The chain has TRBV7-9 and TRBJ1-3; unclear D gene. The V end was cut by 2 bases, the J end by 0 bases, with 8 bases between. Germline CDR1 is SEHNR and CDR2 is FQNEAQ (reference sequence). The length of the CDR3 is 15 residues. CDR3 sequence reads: CASSLSQSSGNTIYF. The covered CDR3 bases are TGTGCCAGCAGCTTAAGTCAGAGCTCTGGAAACACC.

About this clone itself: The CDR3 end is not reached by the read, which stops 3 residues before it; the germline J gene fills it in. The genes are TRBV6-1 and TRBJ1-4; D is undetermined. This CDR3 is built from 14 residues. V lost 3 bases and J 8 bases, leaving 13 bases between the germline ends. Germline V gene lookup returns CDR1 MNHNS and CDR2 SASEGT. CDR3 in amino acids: CASSDPGSREKLFF. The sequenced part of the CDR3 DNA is TGTGCCAGCAGTGACCCAGGCTCAAGGGAAAAA.

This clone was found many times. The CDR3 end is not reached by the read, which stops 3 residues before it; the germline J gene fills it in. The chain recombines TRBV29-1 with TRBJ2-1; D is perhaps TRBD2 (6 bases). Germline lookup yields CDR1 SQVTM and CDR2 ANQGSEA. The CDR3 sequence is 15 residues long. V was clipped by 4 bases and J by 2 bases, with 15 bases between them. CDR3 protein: CSVARGTDTYNEQFF. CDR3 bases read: TGCAGCGTTGCCCGGGGGACCGATACCTACAATGAG.

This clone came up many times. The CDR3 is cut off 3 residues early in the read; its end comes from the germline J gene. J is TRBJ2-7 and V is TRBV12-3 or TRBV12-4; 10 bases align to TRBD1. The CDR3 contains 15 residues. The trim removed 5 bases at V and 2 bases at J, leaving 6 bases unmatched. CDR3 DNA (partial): TGTGCCAGCAGTCTCGGGACAGGGGACACCTACGAG. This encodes CASSLGTGDTYE. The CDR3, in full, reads CASSLGTGDTYEQYF.

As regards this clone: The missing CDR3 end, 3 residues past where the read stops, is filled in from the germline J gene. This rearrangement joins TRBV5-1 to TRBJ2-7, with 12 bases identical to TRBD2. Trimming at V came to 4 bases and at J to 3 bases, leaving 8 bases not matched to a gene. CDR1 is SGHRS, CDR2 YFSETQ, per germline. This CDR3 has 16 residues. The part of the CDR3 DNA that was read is TGCGCCAGCAGCCCGAGGACTAGCGGGGAAGGCTACGAG. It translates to CASSPRTSGEGYE. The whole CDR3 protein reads CASSPRTSGEGYEQYF. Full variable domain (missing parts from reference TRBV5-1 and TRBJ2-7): KAGVTQTPRYLIKTRGQQVTLSCSPISGHRSVSWYQQTPGQGLQFLFEYFSETQRNKGNFPGRFSGRQFSNSRSEMNVSTLELGDSALYLCASSPRTSGEGYEQYFGPGTRLTVT.

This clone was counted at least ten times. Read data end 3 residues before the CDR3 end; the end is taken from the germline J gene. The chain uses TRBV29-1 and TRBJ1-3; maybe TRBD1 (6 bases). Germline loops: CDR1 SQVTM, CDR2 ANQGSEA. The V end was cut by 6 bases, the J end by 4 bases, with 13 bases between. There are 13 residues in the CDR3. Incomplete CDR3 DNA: TGCAGCGTGGGGGCCAAGGGAGGAAACACC. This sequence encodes CSVGAKGGNT. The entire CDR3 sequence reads CSVGAKGGNTIYF.

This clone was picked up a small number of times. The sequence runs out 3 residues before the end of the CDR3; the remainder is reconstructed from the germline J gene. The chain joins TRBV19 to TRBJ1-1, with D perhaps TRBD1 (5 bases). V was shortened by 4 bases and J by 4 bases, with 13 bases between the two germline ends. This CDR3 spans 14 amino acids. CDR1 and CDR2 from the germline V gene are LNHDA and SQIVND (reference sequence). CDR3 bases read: TGTGCCAGTAGTAATCCCGGGGGTCCCACTGAA. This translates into CASSNPGGPTE. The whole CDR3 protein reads CASSNPGGPTEAFF.

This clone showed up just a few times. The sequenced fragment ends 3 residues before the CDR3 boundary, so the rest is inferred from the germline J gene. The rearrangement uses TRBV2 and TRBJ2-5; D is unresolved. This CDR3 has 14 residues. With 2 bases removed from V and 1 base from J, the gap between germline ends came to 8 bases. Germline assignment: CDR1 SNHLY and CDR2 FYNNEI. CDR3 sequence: CASSERVSQETQYF. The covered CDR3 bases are TGTGCCAGCAGTGAAAGGGTCAGCCAAGAGACC.